This T cell receptor beta chain is drawn from a study of beta chain features in type 1 diabetes (dated by TCRdb to the late 2010s). For the study in its entirety: No differences in mean age, gender distribution, total cell number or subset yield were found between patients and healthy donors. A total of roughly 100,000,000 sorted cells were examined across all samples, and the number of cells per subset was strongly correlated with RNA yield. In the study, recently diagnosed type 1 diabetes patients and matched healthy donors were compared on the TCRB repertoires of their sorted circulating CD4+ T cell subsets. Whereas all 30 or so donors provided naive and central memory subsets, regulatory and stem cell-like memory subsets were isolated from just 8 patients and about 8 healthy donors. Beyond this particular receptor, the publication reports: Naive, central memory and regulatory TCRB repertoires appeared more similar among patients than among healthy donors. At VDJ recombination sites, type 1 diabetes patients had fewer insertions and more deleted nucleotides, which implies abnormalities in thymic rearrangement. Type 1 diabetes patients showed a moderate but significant shortening of TCRB CDR3 length in all four CD4+ subsets. HLA sub-analyses involved small numbers of individuals, so any influence of HLA type on TCRB rearrangement remained unresolved. Shorter templates might be favored by PCR, yet because patient and control samples were amplified and corrected together, any such skew would affect both groups equally. Because cDNA was sequenced instead of genomic DNA, highly expressing activated cells could be over-represented, though the groups showed no difference in activation or CD3 levels.

Each donor gave one peripheral blood draw, approximately 120 mL on average, collected into heparinised tubes. A BD FACSAria II was used to sort naive, central memory, regulatory and stem cell-like memory CD4+ T cells with a panel that included CD45RO, CCR7, CD25, CD127, CD95 and CD27. Purity was above 98% for every sorted population. Right away, PBMCs were isolated by Lymphoprep density gradient centrifugation and were stained directly, with no culture step. Samples were stained and sorted in pairs, with one healthy donor and one patient per experiment, so that batch effects were minimized. All of the isolated RNA was reverse transcribed with the High Capacity cDNA Reverse Transcription Kit, so expressed TCRB transcripts were sequenced. Deep immunoSEQ sequencing was applied to naive, central memory and regulatory T cell samples, giving an average of roughly 3.5 million total reads per sample. After sorted cells were lysed in RLT buffer, RNA was extracted with DNase-treated RNeasy Micro or Mini kits, with the choice depending on cell number. To prevent cross-contamination, each cell subset was processed individually, whereas patient and healthy donor samples were processed jointly. The immunoSEQ multiplex PCR was used to amplify TCRB sequences from cDNA, generating 87-bp fragments that spanned the CDR3 region. The amplicons were sequenced using the Illumina HiSeq platform. On the study's bioinformatics: PCR bias was computationally corrected using synthetic template baselines, reads within Hamming distance 2 were collapsed, and singletons that could not be merged were discarded. Reads were aligned against IMGT so that V, D and J genes, CDR3 length and insertions or deletions at six rearrangement sites could be assigned. Within each subset, clonotype counts were normalized to sorted cell number, and only after that were true diversity and Gini coefficients computed with the tcR R package. Repertoire sharing was quantified using the overlap coefficient calculated on TCRB nucleotide sequences. Out-of-frame TCRB sequences from naive cells were analyzed to stand in for the pre-selection repertoire. TCRdb re-hosts the immuneACCESS table, in-frame sequences only. Its copies lack some clones; in the studies checked, an unresolved V gene accounts for under half of them, and the cause for the rest is not known. D and trimming were read from the DNA, whereas the V and J calls and clone size are those reported in that table. The sample contains fewer than 350,000 clones, about 15% of them found a single time. In total, the top ten clones hold 0.015% to 0.017% of the sample.

V has 3 bases trimmed and J has 0 bases trimmed; junction bases matching no gene number 6. Reading the germline V gene (reference sequence) gives CDR1 MNHEY and CDR2 SMNVEV. The CDR3 measures 17 amino acids from cysteine to phenylalanine. The sequence is cut down to CDR3 DNA, 51 bases in frame from base 1. Details on this clone: Its antigen has not been determined. No base quality information exists; no much larger clone differs at one position.

The sample consisted of naive CD4+ T cells from blood. The sample's cell subset or site label is to be understood as: true naive CD4+ T cells. The TCR originated in a man younger than 30 with type 1 diabetes. The chain links TRBV27 with TRBJ2-1, with 9 middle bases fitting TRBD2. DNA sequence: TGTGCCAGCAGTTTGTCGACTAGCGGAGGCTCCTACAATGAGCAGTTCTTC. Translated, this is CASSLSTSGGSYNEQFF.